Here is one T cell receptor beta chain with its context. This specimen belongs to a study of T cell responses to AZD1222 COVID-19 vaccine. The V segment lost 4 bases and the J segment 3 bases; nucleotides outside the gene matches: 9. CDR1 SGHTA and CDR2 FQGTGA come from the germline V gene. CDR3 length: 16 residues. Clones were sequenced by immunoSEQ multiplex PCR, and TCRdb holds only the in-frame ones, with some missing. This table holds 90,000 to 110,000 clones, 70% to 90% found once. The source material was peripheral blood, sampled on day 0 of MenACWY control vaccination. The sequence derives from an adult in good health. This chain links TRBV7-3 with TRBJ2-7, with 10 bases identical to TRBD2. This CDR3 reads CASSSPAGGPDYEQYF. The CDR3 nucleotides are TGTGCCAGCAGCTCGCCAGCGGGAGGGCCTGACTACGAGCAGTACTTC.